These T cell receptor beta chains were read from a single sample in a study of cytomegalovirus exposure and HLA in healthy donors. Generated by immunoSEQ multiplex PCR, the TCRdb table keeps only in-frame clones and is missing some. The sample lists around 200,000 clones, around 78% seen once, with around 1.9% in the top ten. The sample comprised PBMCs. Every receptor here comes from a man aged 25 to 40 in good health and CMV-seronegative. Both conserved end residues are part of each CDR3. Fields, in order: D gene, clone size, V gene, J gene, CDR3 DNA, CDR3 protein. The D gene is left open where the match is weak. Size is omitted from some rows. Given values are once, few, many or a class for expanded clones.

.,.,TRBV2,TRBJ2-7,TGTGCCAGCAGCGACAGATACGAGCAGTACTTC,CASSDRYEQYF
TRBD1,.,TRBV6-5,TRBJ2-7,TGTGCCAGCAGTTCCACCGGGACAGATCTCTACGAGCAGTACTTC,CASSSTGTDLYEQYF
TRBD1,.,TRBV5-1,TRBJ2-7,TGCGCCAGCAGCCTAAAAAGGACAGGGTCCTACGAGCAGTACTTC,CASSLKRTGSYEQYF
TRBD1,.,TRBV5-1,TRBJ2-7,TGCGCCAGCAGCAAGGACAGGGGGCGAAGTAGCGAGCAGTACTTC,CASSKDRGRSSEQYF
.,.,TRBV7-9,TRBJ2-7,TGTGCCAGCAGCTTAATTCCAGGGACCTACGAGCAGTACTTC,CASSLIPGTYEQYF
TRBD1,.,TRBV30,TRBJ1-1,TGTGCCTGGCGTGCCAGGACAGGGGGAAAGGCTGAAGCTTTCTTT,CAWRARTGGKAEAFF
TRBD2,.,TRBV12-5,TRBJ2-5,TGTGCTAGTGGTTGGGACGGACTAGCGGGAGGAGTAGTCGGAGAGACCCAGTACTTC,CASGWDGLAGGVVGETQYF
.,.,TRBV4-1,TRBJ2-1,TGCGCCAGCAGCCTAGGACAGCCCTTAAGCTCCTACAATGAGCAGTTCTTC,CASSLGQPLSSYNEQFF
.,.,TRBV27,TRBJ1-5,TGTGCCAGCAGGGTTACTGGGCAGGCATATAGCAATCAGCCCCAGCATTTT,CASRVTGQAYSNQPQHF
.,few,TRBV5-6,TRBJ1-2,TGTGCCAGCAGCGCCGGCCGACGGGAGAACTATGGCTACACCTTC,CASSAGRRENYGYTF
.,.,TRBV20-1,TRBJ1-1,TGCAGTGCTAGAGTTACAGCTGAAGCTTTCTTT,CSARVTAEAFF
TRBD1,.,TRBV9,TRBJ2-5,TGTGCCAGCAGCCTGACAGGGGGCTGGGGGGAGACCCAGTACTTC,CASSLTGGWGETQYF
TRBD2,.,TRBV30,TRBJ2-3,TGTGCCTGGAGTGTACGGCCTGCGGGACTAGGCGAAACGCAGTATTTT,CAWSVRPAGLGETQYF
.,.,TRBV5-1,TRBJ2-3,TGCGCCAGCAGCTTGAAGTCTAGCGGCACAGATACGCAGTATTTT,CASSLKSSGTDTQYF
.,.,TRBV30,TRBJ1-1,TGTGCCTGGAAACGTCGGCCCAGGGTGGACACTGAAGCTTTCTTT,CAWKRRPRVDTEAFF
.,.,TRBV6-5,TRBJ1-1,TGTGCCAGCAGTCGTCGTGTTAACACTGAAGCTTTCTTT,CASSRRVNTEAFF
.,.,TRBV4-1,TRBJ2-1,TGCGCCAGCAGCCAACCGGTTAGCGCCTACAATGAGCAGTTCTTC,CASSQPVSAYNEQFF
.,.,TRBV15,TRBJ1-5,TGTGCCACCAGCGGCAGGGGTAGCAATCAGCCCCAGCATTTT,CATSGRGSNQPQHF
TRBD1,.,TRBV28,TRBJ2-1,TGTGCCAGCAGTGTCCTGGAGACAGGGGGCAGGCGCAATGAGCAGTTCTTC,CASSVLETGGRRNEQFF
TRBD2,.,TRBV13,TRBJ2-7,TGTGCCAGCAGCGCGGGACTAGCCTTCGAGCAGTACTTC,CASSAGLAFEQYF
.,.,TRBV11-3,TRBJ1-1,TGTGCCAGCAGCCTAAAAGCGGGCGGTAAAGCTTTCTTT,CASSLKAGGKAFF
.,few,TRBV2,TRBJ1-1,TGTGCCAGCAGTGAACGGTTTGGGGGCGGCGTGGACACTGAAGCTTTCTTT,CASSERFGGGVDTEAFF
.,.,TRBV7-8,TRBJ1-1,TGTGCCAGCAGCCCCGAGATATTGAACACTGAAGCTTTCTTT,CASSPEILNTEAFF
.,.,TRBV28,TRBJ1-2,TGTGCCAGCAGCAGACTCGGACAGATTAACTATGGCTACACCTTC,CASSRLGQINYGYTF
.,.,TRBV6-1,TRBJ2-5,TGTGCCAGCAGATCCGGGTCCCTAGAGACCCAGTACTTC,CASRSGSLETQYF
TRBD1,.,TRBV4-1,TRBJ1-3,TGCGCCAGCAGCCAGTTTTCGACAGGGGTTTCTGGAAACACCATATATTTT,CASSQFSTGVSGNTIYF
.,.,TRBV6-1,TRBJ2-5,TGTGCCAGCAGAAGTGACAACCCCAGGGAGACCCAGTACTTC,CASRSDNPRETQYF
.,.,TRBV5-6,TRBJ2-7,TGTGCCAGCAGCTTGTATGGGACTCCACCCGAGCCCCACGAGCAGTACTTC,CASSLYGTPPEPHEQYF
.,.,TRBV27,TRBJ2-1,TGTGCCAGCTACCCAGGGTCCCTCCACAATGAGCAGTTCTTC,CASYPGSLHNEQFF
TRBD2,.,TRBV25-1,TRBJ2-5,TGTGCCAGCAGTGTAGCGGGACAAGAGACCCAGTACTTC,CASSVAGQETQYF
.,.,TRBV2,TRBJ1-5,TGTGCCAGCACCCGGACAGATAATCAGCCCCAGCATTTT,CASTRTDNQPQHF
TRBD2,.,TRBV5-4,TRBJ2-7,TGTGCCAGCAGCTCGGGACTAGCGGATCCCTACGAGCAGTACTTC,CASSSGLADPYEQYF
TRBD2,.,TRBV9,TRBJ2-1,TGTGCCAGCAGCCTCCTAGGGACTAGTAGCGGCAATGAGCAGTTCTTC,CASSLLGTSSGNEQFF
.,.,TRBV28,TRBJ1-5,TGTGCCAGCAGCCCTACAGGGTTACAGCCCCAGCATTTT,CASSPTGLQPQHF
TRBD2,.,TRBV7-2,TRBJ2-7,TGTGCCAGCAGCTTAGGACTAGCGGGAGTCTACGAGCAGTACTTC,CASSLGLAGVYEQYF
.,once,TRBV7-9,TRBJ1-1,TGTGCCAGCACCGCGACGCGGGGGTTAACTGAAGCTTTCTTT,CASTATRGLTEAFF
.,.,TRBV29-1,TRBJ1-1,TGCAGCGTTGAGCGGGGATGGGTACAAACCGACGGAGCTTTCTTT,CSVERGWVQTDGAFF
TRBD2,.,TRBV7-8,TRBJ2-1,TGTGCCAGCAGGACCCTATTGGGACTAGCGGGGAATCGGGGCAATGAGCAGTTCTTC,CASRTLLGLAGNRGNEQFF
.,.,TRBV28,TRBJ1-1,TGTGCCAGCAGTTTAATAGCCCCGTCGGGGAACACTGAAGCTTTCTTT,CASSLIAPSGNTEAFF
TRBD2,.,TRBV5-1,TRBJ2-3,TGCGCCAGCAGCCTCGGGACTAGCGGGAACACAGATACGCAGTATTTT,CASSLGTSGNTDTQYF
TRBD2,.,TRBV2,TRBJ2-5,TGTGCCATTAATAGCGGGCAAGAGACCCAGTACTTC,CAINSGQETQYF
TRBD2,.,TRBV7-6,TRBJ2-1,TGTGCCAGCAGTCCTTTAGCGGGGGTCGGGGAGGAGCAGTTCTTC,CASSPLAGVGEEQFF
.,.,TRBV6-5,TRBJ1-3,TGTGCCAGCAGTTACTCCTCCCTAATTGGAAACACCATATATTTT,CASSYSSLIGNTIYF
TRBD1,.,TRBV5-1,TRBJ1-1,TGCGCCAGCAGCTTGACAGGGGGCGCGATCACTGAAGCTTTCTTT,CASSLTGGAITEAFF
TRBD1,.,TRBV11-2,TRBJ2-7,TGTGCCAGCAGCTCCCCGGGACAGGGGTTCGAGCAGTACTTC,CASSSPGQGFEQYF
.,few,TRBV29-1,TRBJ1-1,TGCAGCGTCGCGGGACTCGAACACACAGAAGCTTTCTTT,CSVAGLEHTEAFF
.,.,TRBV29-1,TRBJ1-1,TGCAGCGTTGAAGTAGTTCAGAACACTGAAGCTTTCTTT,CSVEVVQNTEAFF
TRBD2,.,TRBV19,TRBJ2-3,TGTGCCAGTAGTATATACCCCGGGACTAGCGAGAGGCCCGTGGGTACGCAGTATTTT,CASSIYPGTSERPVGTQYF
TRBD2,.,TRBV19,TRBJ2-3,TGTGCCAGCTCCCTTCTAGCGGGAGGGCCGGGAGATACGCAGTATTTT,CASSLLAGGPGDTQYF
TRBD1,once,TRBV9,TRBJ1-5,TGTGCCAGCAGCATAAGCGGGACAGGCGGGCAGCCCCAGCATTTT,CASSISGTGGQPQHF
.,.,TRBV2,TRBJ1-1,TGTGCCAGTACCCGGTGGGCGGAAGCTTTCTTT,CASTRWAEAFF
TRBD1,.,TRBV6-5,TRBJ2-1,TGTGCCAGCAATTACTCCGGGACAGGGATGTTCGGTGAGCAGTTCTTC,CASNYSGTGMFGEQFF
TRBD1,.,TRBV4-2,TRBJ1-4,TGTGCCAGCAGCCAAGGGACAGGGGCGGGGAATGAAAAACTGTTTTTT,CASSQGTGAGNEKLFF
TRBD2,.,TRBV6-4,TRBJ2-5,TGTGCCAGCAGTGACAAAGTAGCGGGAGGGACCCGAGAGACCCAGTACTTC,CASSDKVAGGTRETQYF
TRBD2,.,TRBV5-1,TRBJ2-1,TGCGCCAGCAGCTTAGGACTAGCGGGTAATGAGCAGTTCTTC,CASSLGLAGNEQFF
TRBD1,.,TRBV10-1,TRBJ2-7,TGCGCCAGCAGCCGGACAGGCTCCTACGAGCAGTACTTC,CASSRTGSYEQYF
.,.,TRBV30,TRBJ1-3,TGTGCCTGGAGTGCTCTACAGGGAAACACCATATATTTT,CAWSALQGNTIYF
.,.,TRBV28,TRBJ1-5,TGTGCCAGCACCACTCAGCGGGGATTCGGCAATCAGCCCCAGCATTTT,CASTTQRGFGNQPQHF
TRBD1,few,TRBV2,TRBJ1-2,TGTGCCAGCACCTCGGGACAGGGGGATAACTATGGCTACACCTTC,CASTSGQGDNYGYTF